Below, 2 T cell receptor beta chains from the same sample are listed, as sequenced in a study of cytomegalovirus exposure and HLA in healthy donors. This table comes from immunoSEQ multiplex PCR, and its TCRdb copy is limited to in-frame clones, with some not included. The table lists about 74,000 clones, around 94% of them singletons. The sequenced sample consisted of PBMCs. The receptors come from a woman in her late teens or twenties in good health and CMV-seropositive.

V gene TRBV7-6 combines with J gene TRBJ2-7, with TRBD1 matching over 7 bases. V was pared by 5 bases and J by 2 bases, with 9 bases of the junction left unmatched. CDR3 length: 15 residues. In germline, CDR1 is SGHVS, CDR2 FNYEAQ. The CDR3 sequence: CASSHGTGQPYEQYF. The CDR3 DNA follows: TGTGCCAGCAGCCACGGTACGGGACAGCCCTACGAGCAGTACTTC.

The chain carries TRBV7-2 and TRBJ1-6; TRBD1 might be the D (5 bases). V gave up 1 base and J gave up 3 bases, with 7 bases separating them. Germline-derived CDR1 and CDR2 are SGHTA and FQGNSA. This CDR3 contains 15 residues. The CDR3 loop is CASSLVQGYNSPLHF. The CDR3, as DNA: TGTGCCAGCAGCTTAGTGCAGGGCTATAATTCACCCCTCCACTTT.